This TCR beta chain appears in the sequencing data of a study of T cells in Graves' hyperthyroidism and ophthalmopathy. CDR3 length: 13 residues. V was cut by 4 bases and J by 11 bases, with 17 bases left in between. The germline V gene encodes CDR1 SGHVS and CDR2 FQNEAQ. It was RNA transcripts that yielded the amplified TCR beta CDR3 regions. TCR CDR3 underwent first-round RT-PCR with the HTBI primer set. TCRdb called the multiplex PCR reads again in MiXCR, with one record for every CDR3 protein. This sample has a few hundred thousand distinct CDR3 sequences, with approximately 13% found just once. Those with hyperthyroidism were 18 to 65 years old, newly diagnosed, and ill for under 2 months.

The chain recombines TRBV7-8 with TRBJ1-2; weak D call: TRBD1 (5 bases). The sequence was obtained from a man between 25 and 39 years old with Graves' hyperthyroidism that later progressed to Graves' ophthalmopathy. Input material: blood. The CDR3 protein is CASSSGPPEEYTF. For the CDR3, the DNA is TGTGCCAGCAGCTCGGGACCCCCCGAAGAGTACACCTTC.